The clone carrying this T cell receptor beta chain was seen many times. Germline-derived CDR1 and CDR2 are SNHLY and FYNNEI. Trimming removed 6 bases from V and 4 bases from J, with 5 bases in between. The CDR3 is 11 residues long. The data were taken from a study of metastatic and nonmetastatic thyroid tumors. Patients underwent thyroid surgery, and none had received any treatment before it. With MiXCR, TCRdb called clones anew from the PCR reads. The table shows tens of thousands of clones, with about an eighth occurring only once. This clonotype was sampled from a female donor with papillary thyroid cancer or a benign thyroid nodule (not recorded which). Some clones in this sample may be carry-over from other donors' samples. The genes are TRBV2 and TRBJ2-3; no reliable D call. The sequenced sample was tumor tissue. This CDR3 is CASRRSDTQYF. DNA for the CDR3: TGTGCCAGCAGAAGATCAGATACGCAGTATTTT.